The clone carrying this T cell receptor beta chain was seen many times. This entry belongs to a study of T cells in Graves' hyperthyroidism and ophthalmopathy. Using RNA transcripts as the source, TCR beta CDR3 regions were amplified. Initially, a first-round RT-PCR of the TCR CDR3 employed the HTBI primer set. TCRdb re-analysed the multiplex PCR reads in MiXCR, keeping a single row per CDR3 protein. The top ten clones hold 8% to 13% of a sample with over 300,000 distinct CDR3 sequences, about 15% of them seen once. The sequenced sample was blood. The source is a woman aged 55-69 years with Graves' hyperthyroidism.

The CDR3 region is CASSLDRRGAEAFF. CDR3 bases: TGTGCCAGCAGCTTAGATAGGCGGGGCGCGGAAGCTTTCTTT. V is TRBV11-2 and J is TRBJ1-1, with TRBD1 as a possible D gene (5 bases). CDR1 and CDR2 from the germline V gene are SGHAT and FQNNGV. Trimming cost V 0 bases and J 8 bases, with 13 bases left between them. The length of the CDR3 is 14 residues.